The next 19 T cell receptor beta chains were all read from a single sample in a study of CD8+ T cells in alopecia areata. Treatment denoted: oral pan-JAK inhibitor, 5-10 mg twice daily. Extracted RNA was reverse transcribed into cDNA, the sequencing template. Some clones are missing from TCRdb's copy, which holds only in-frame ones; the method was immunoSEQ multiplex PCR. The sample includes roughly 230,000 clones, around two fifths seen only once; the top ten take over 2%. This specimen was CD4+ T cells sorted from blood, taken between weeks 36 and 40, from a patient treated with tofacitinib. The receptor set was obtained from a human donor with alopecia areata.

This clone has only one observation. Its ends do not fully match the called genes, so a read error is possible. The chain joins TRBV4-1 to TRBJ2-3; D might be TRBD1 (5 bases). The CDR3 contains 12 residues. CDR1 MGHRA and CDR2 YSYEKL come from the germline V gene. The CDR3: CASSQVWGPRHF. The CDR3 coding sequence is TGCGCCAGCAGCCAAGTCTGGGGCCCGAGGCATTTT.

The gene calls are TRBV5-1 and TRBJ2-5, with D possibly TRBD2 on 6 matching bases. CDR1 is SGHRS, CDR2 YFSETQ, per germline. This CDR3 comprises 14 residues. V gave up 0 bases and J gave up 5 bases, with 11 bases separating them. CDR3 sequence reads: CASSLVGGEETQYF. The CDR3 nucleotides read TGCGCCAGCAGCTTGGTTGGAGGGGAGGAGACCCAGTACTTC.

The chain recombines TRBV30 with TRBJ2-5; 8 nucleotides match TRBD2. Losses at the gene ends were 5 bases for V and 5 bases for J; bases not matched to a gene: 10. The length of the CDR3 is 14 residues. CDR1 is GTSNPN and CDR2 is SVGIG in the germline V gene (reference sequence). The CDR3 bases are TGTGCCTGGTCTACGGGAGGGCGCCACGAGACCCAGTACTTC. Translating it yields CAWSTGGRHETQYF.

The CDR3 here is CSVRGTGRGNEQFF. As DNA, the CDR3 is TGCAGCGTTCGAGGTACAGGGAGGGGCAATGAGCAGTTCTTC. This chain uses TRBV29-1 with TRBJ2-1; TRBD2 is a possible D gene (7 bases). Trimming pared 5 bases from V and 6 bases from J, leaving 17 bases between. Germline V lookup: CDR1 SQVTM, CDR2 ANQGSEA. This CDR3 is 14 amino acids long.

A few counts support this clone. Since a much larger clone is just one base distant, this may be a read error. This chain connects TRBV7-9 to TRBJ2-1, with TRBD1 as a possible D gene (5 bases). Deletions cut 1 base from V and 5 bases from J, with 9 bases between. Germline CDR1 SEHNR, CDR2 FQNEAQ (reference sequence). The CDR3 consists of 14 residues. CDR3 sequence: CASSLGAGNNEQFF. The DNA of the CDR3 is TGTGCCAGCAGCTTAGGGGCAGGGAACAATGAGCAGTTCTTC.

The J gene is TRBJ2-3, the V gene TRBV5-1, with 11 bases lining up with TRBD2. The germline V gene encodes CDR1 SGHRS and CDR2 YFSETQ. This CDR3 comprises 14 residues. V trimming: 3 bases; J trimming: 7 bases; junction bases outside the gene matches: 4. Here the CDR3 reads CASSSGLAGYTQYF. Written as DNA, the CDR3 is TGCGCCAGCAGCTCCGGACTAGCGGGTTATACGCAGTATTTT.

This clone was counted a few times. The chain links TRBV28 to TRBJ2-7; the match to TRBD2 covers 8 bases. V trimming: 6 bases; J trimming: 2 bases; junction bases outside the gene matches: 9. This CDR3 comprises 15 residues. Germline V CDR1 and CDR2: MDHEN, SYDVKM. CDR3 sequence: CASSYPSGFTYEQYF. For the CDR3, the DNA is TGTGCCAGCAGCTACCCTAGCGGGTTTACCTACGAGCAGTACTTC.

This CDR3 reads CASSLLPYEQYF. DNA for the CDR3: TGCGCCAGCAGCTTGCTACCCTACGAGCAGTACTTC. The rearrangement joins TRBV5-1 to TRBJ2-5; D not certain. Judging by the DNA end, TRBJ2-7 fits better; the J call may be wrong. In germline, CDR1 is SGHRS, CDR2 YFSETQ. The CDR3 contains 12 residues.

The gene calls are TRBV29-1 and TRBJ2-7, with a possible D match to TRBD2 (6 bases). This CDR3 is built from 14 residues. Trimming cost V 6 bases and J 2 bases, with 17 bases left between them. Per the germline V gene, CDR1 is SQVTM and CDR2 is ANQGSEA. The CDR3 DNA follows: TGCAGCGTCCTACGGGGGTATACCCCCTACGAGCAGTACTTC. This gives the protein CSVLRGYTPYEQYF.

The chain joins TRBV30 to TRBJ2-3; the D gene is possibly TRBD1 (6 bases). Germline V gene lookup returns CDR1 GTSNPN and CDR2 SVGIG (reference sequence). The CDR3 is 13 residues long. The V end lost 3 bases, the J end lost 2 bases, and 9 bases lay between the germline ends. The CDR3: CAWRQGFTDTQYF. The DNA of the CDR3 is TGTGCCTGGAGACAGGGCTTCACAGATACGCAGTATTTT.

V and J are TRBV10-3 and TRBJ1-1; unclear D gene. The germline V gene encodes CDR1 ENHRY and CDR2 SYGVKD. Trimming pared 0 bases from V and 4 bases from J, leaving 9 bases between. This CDR3 comprises 14 residues. The CDR3 here is CAISESSRGTEAFF. The DNA for the CDR3 is TGTGCCATCAGTGAGTCGAGCCGGGGCACTGAAGCTTTCTTT.

This chain connects TRBV5-1 to TRBJ1-4; unclear D gene. V was pared by 0 bases and J by 8 bases, with 14 bases between. CDR3 length: 15 amino acids. Per the germline V gene, CDR1 is SGHRS and CDR2 is YFSETQ. The CDR3 DNA follows: TGCGCCAGCAGCTTGGGGGCAGCCCTCGGAGAAAAACTGTTTTTT. This sequence encodes CASSLGAALGEKLFF.

The rearrangement links TRBV7-2 to TRBJ1-2; the match to TRBD1 covers 7 bases. V gave up 3 bases and J gave up 6 bases; unmatched junction bases: 4. The CDR3 totals 13 residues. Germline loops: CDR1 SGHTA, CDR2 FQGNSA. This CDR3 reads CASSFRDSNGYTF. The CDR3 DNA is TGTGCCAGCAGCTTCCGGGACAGTAATGGCTACACCTTC.

The rearrangement joins TRBV20-1 to TRBJ2-1, with D hard to call. Germline assignment: CDR1 DFQATT and CDR2 SNEGSKA (reference sequence). The CDR3 runs 11 residues. Trimming took 5 bases from V and 5 from J, leaving 7 bases between them. Here the CDR3 reads CSAEDNNEQFF. CDR3 DNA: TGCAGTGCTGAAGACAACAATGAGCAGTTCTTC.

This clone has only a few counts. V gene TRBV29-1 combines with J gene TRBJ2-1; 11 bases map to TRBD2. The CDR3 contains 16 residues. From germline, CDR1 is SQVTM and CDR2 ANQGSEA. The ends lost 1 base at V and 6 bases at J; junction bases unmatched: 8. Written as DNA, the CDR3 is TGCAGCGTTGAAGGAATACTAGCGGGGGTTGGCAATGAGCAGTTCTTC. It translates to CSVEGILAGVGNEQFF.

This chain links TRBV29-1 with TRBJ1-1; D is perhaps TRBD1 (5 bases). V was cut by 6 bases and J by 2 bases, with 10 bases left in between. This CDR3 contains 12 residues. CDR1 is SQVTM and CDR2 is ANQGSEA in the germline V gene. As DNA, the CDR3 is TGCAGCGTCGGACACTTTAACACTGAAGCTTTCTTT. As protein: CSVGHFNTEAFF. The full variable domain, its missing parts supplied by reference TRBV29-1 and TRBJ1-1, is SAVISQKPSRDICQRGTSLTIQCQVDSQVTMMFWYRQQPGQSLTLIATANQGSEATYESGFVIDKFPISRPNLTFSTLTVSNMSPEDSSIYLCSVGHFNTEAFFGQGTRLTVV.

V gene TRBV27 combines with J gene TRBJ2-7, with a tentative D call TRBD1 (6 bases). The CDR3 covers 15 residues. V dropped 2 bases and J dropped 4 bases, with 15 bases sitting between them. Germline-derived CDR1 and CDR2 are MNHEY and SMNVEV (reference sequence). The CDR3 reads CASSLIRGSDYEQYF. The DNA for the CDR3 is TGTGCCAGCAGTTTAATCAGGGGTAGTGATTACGAGCAGTACTTC.

This clone was counted between two and nine times. This chain joins TRBV5-4 and TRBJ1-1; 8 bases are a match to TRBD1. The CDR3 has 14 residues. V lost 6 bases and J lost 0; bases outside the gene matches: 4. Germline V gives CDR1 SGHNT, CDR2 YYREEE (reference sequence). CDR3 residues: CASNQQGVNTEAFF. CDR3 nucleotides: TGTGCCAGCAACCAACAGGGGGTGAACACTGAAGCTTTCTTT.

CDR3 sequence: CASTWRGDGGETQYF. CDR3 nucleotides: TGCGCCAGCACCTGGAGGGGAGACGGGGGAGAGACCCAGTACTTC. The chain recombines TRBV4-1 with TRBJ2-5, with D possibly being TRBD2 (6 bases). Germline lookup yields CDR1 MGHRA and CDR2 YSYEKL. V shed 7 bases and J shed 4 bases, with 19 bases lying between them. The CDR3 is 15 amino acids.